This T cell receptor beta chain was sequenced during a study of blood T cell repertoires in COVID-19 (dated by TCRdb to 2019 to 2021). Broadly, across the study: Samples from collaborators originated in the United States, Italy and Spain and spanned both the acute and convalescent phases of COVID-19. The material from the prospective study consisted of cDNA or gDNA derived from T cells, B-cell-depleted T cells, or PBMCs. Deeply sampled blood TCRbeta repertoires from subjects exposed to, actively infected with, or recovered from COVID-19 were included in the dataset. The repertoires were released in a freely available public database intended as a resource for research on the immune response to SARS-CoV-2. The samples were drawn from the first 160 participants of the ongoing ImmuneRACE study and from 1,254 subjects provided by 6 global collaborators. The sample metadata nearly always contained a de-identified subject ID, COVID-19 status, age in years and sex. Where available, HLA class I and class II types were taken from metadata supplied by the sample provider and were not determined by assay-based typing.

CDR1 and CDR2, per the germline V gene (reference sequence), are LGHDT and YNNKEL. The cysteine opens and the phenylalanine closes a CDR3 of 15 amino acids. Only CDR3 DNA is held: 45 bases, read in frame from base 1. At the junction V is shortened by 0 bases and J by 3 bases, with 12 bases in between. The sample holds a few counts of this clone. The clone's antigen remains unknown. No much larger clone exists at a distance of one base, and base qualities are not known. TCRbeta CDR3 regions were amplified from genomic DNA by means of the immunoSEQ Assay, a bias-controlled multiplex PCR. Regarding the original processing steps: Nucleated cell counts per sample were estimated from amplification of reference gene primers within the assay. To quantify the absolute abundance of each unique TCRbeta CDR3 rearrangement, sequence reads were collapsed and filtered. For each sample, productive Simpson clonality was calculated by taking the square root of Simpson's diversity index across productive rearrangements. Held by TCRdb, this immuneACCESS table contains in-frame sequences only and omits some clones. Under half of the omission traces to an unresolved V gene where checked; the cause of the rest is unknown. From that table come the V and J calls and clone size; the DNA was used to work out D and trimming. The sample contains fewer than 150,000 clones, around 80% of them found a single time. The top ten clones comprise roughly 2.5% of the sample.

The collaborating institutions used their own protocols to collect whole blood in K2EDTA tubes. For TCRbeta analysis, collaborators shipped samples in one of three forms: frozen whole blood, isolated PBMCs, or DNA extracted from either of those sample types. The investigation overall reported the following: The amount of clinical and demographic metadata varied by source and participant and was provided uncurated.

The clonotype originates from a middle-aged man with acute or convalescent COVID-19. Sequenced sample: peripheral blood. The chain uses TRBV3-1 (or the pseudogene TRBV3-2) and TRBJ2-7; TRBD2 might be the D gene, on 6 matching bases. The CDR3 here reads CASSQDSGAYYEQYF. The nucleotide sequence reads as follows: TGTGCCAGCAGCCAAGACTCGGGAGCCTACTACGAGCAGTACTTC.